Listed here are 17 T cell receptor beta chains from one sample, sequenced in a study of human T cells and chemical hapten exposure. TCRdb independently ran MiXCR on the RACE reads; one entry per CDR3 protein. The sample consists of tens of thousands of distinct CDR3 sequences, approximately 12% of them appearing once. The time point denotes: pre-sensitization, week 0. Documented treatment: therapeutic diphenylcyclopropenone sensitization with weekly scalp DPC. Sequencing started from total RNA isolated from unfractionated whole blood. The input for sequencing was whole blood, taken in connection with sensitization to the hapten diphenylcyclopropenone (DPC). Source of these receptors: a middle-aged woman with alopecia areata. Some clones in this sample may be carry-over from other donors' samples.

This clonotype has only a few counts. In DNA form, the CDR3 reads TGCAGCGTTGTGGTTAGCGTCACCGGGGAGCTGTTTTTT. Translated, it gives CSVVVSVTGELFF. The chain carries TRBV29-1 and TRBJ2-2, with a weak D call TRBD2 (5 bases). The CDR3 has 13 amino acids. Germline CDR1 and CDR2: SQVTM and ANQGSEA. Between the trimmed V and J ends, which lost 4 bases and 4 bases, there was a span of 10 bases.

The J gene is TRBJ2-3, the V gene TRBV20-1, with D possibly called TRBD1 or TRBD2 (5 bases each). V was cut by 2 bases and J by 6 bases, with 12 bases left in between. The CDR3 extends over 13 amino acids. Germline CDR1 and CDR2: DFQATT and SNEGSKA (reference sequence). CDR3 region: CSARPPGPDTQYF. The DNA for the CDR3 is TGCAGTGCTAGACCACCGGGACCCGATACGCAGTATTTT.

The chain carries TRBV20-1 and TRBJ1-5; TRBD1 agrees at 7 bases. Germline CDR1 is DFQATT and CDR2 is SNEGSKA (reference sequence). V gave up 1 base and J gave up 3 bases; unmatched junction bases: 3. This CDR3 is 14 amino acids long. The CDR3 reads CSARAGGYNQPQHF. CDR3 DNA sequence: TGCAGTGCTAGAGCAGGGGGATACAATCAGCCCCAGCATTTT.

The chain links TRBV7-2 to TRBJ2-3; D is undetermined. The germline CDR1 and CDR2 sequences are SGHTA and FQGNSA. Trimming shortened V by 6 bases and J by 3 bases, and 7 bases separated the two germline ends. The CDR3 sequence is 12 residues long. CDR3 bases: TGTGCCAGCAGGCTCCAGACAGATACGCAGTATTTT. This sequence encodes CASRLQTDTQYF.

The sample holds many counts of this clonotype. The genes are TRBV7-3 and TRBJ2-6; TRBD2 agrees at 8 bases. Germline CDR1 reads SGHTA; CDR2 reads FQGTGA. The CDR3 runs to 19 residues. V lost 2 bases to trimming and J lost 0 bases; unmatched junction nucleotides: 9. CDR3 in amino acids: CASSLRGGYPSSGANVLTF. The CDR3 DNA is TGTGCCAGCAGCTTACGGGGGGGTTACCCTTCCTCTGGGGCCAACGTCCTGACTTTC.

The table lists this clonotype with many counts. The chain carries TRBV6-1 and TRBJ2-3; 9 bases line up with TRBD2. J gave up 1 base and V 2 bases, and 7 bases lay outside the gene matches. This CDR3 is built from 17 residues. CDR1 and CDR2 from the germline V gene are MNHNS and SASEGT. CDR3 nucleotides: TGTGCCAGCAGTGAACAGCCCGTAGCGGGGGGCACAGATACGCAGTATTTT. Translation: CASSEQPVAGGTDTQYF.

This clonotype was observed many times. The CDR3: CASSYRRLNTGELFF. Written as DNA, the CDR3 is TGTGCCAGCAGTTATAGGCGGCTAAACACCGGGGAGCTGTTTTTT. The chain combines TRBV6-2 or TRBV6-3 with TRBJ2-2; D remains unclear. This CDR3 is 15 amino acids long. Per the germline V gene, CDR1 is MNHEY and CDR2 is SVGEGT. V was clipped by 3 bases and J by 2 bases, with 10 bases between them.

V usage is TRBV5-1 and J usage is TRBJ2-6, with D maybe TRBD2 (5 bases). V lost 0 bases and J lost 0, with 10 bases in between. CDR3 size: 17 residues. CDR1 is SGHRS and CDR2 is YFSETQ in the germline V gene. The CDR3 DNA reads TGCGCCAGCAGCTTGGCCGGACTCCGCTCTGGGGCCAACGTCCTGACTTTC. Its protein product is CASSLAGLRSGANVLTF.

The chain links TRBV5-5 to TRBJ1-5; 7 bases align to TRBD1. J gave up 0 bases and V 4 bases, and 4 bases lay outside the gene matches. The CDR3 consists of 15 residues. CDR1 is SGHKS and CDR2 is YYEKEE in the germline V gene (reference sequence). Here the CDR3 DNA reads TGTGCCAGCAGCCGGGGACAGACTAGCAATCAGCCCCAGCATTTT. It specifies CASSRGQTSNQPQHF.

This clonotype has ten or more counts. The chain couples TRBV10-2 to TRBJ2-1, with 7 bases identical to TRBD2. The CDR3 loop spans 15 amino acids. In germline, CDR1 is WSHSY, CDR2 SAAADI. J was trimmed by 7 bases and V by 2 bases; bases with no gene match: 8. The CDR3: CASSETGLVRNEQFF. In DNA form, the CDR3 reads TGCGCCAGCAGTGAGACAGGACTAGTAAGAAATGAGCAGTTCTTC.

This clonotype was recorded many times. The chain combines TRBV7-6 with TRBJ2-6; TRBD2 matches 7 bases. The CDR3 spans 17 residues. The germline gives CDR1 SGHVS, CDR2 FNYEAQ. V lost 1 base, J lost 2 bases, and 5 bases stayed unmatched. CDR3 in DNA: TGTGCCAGCAGCTTAGGGAGTGCGGGGGCTGGGGCCAACGTCCTGACTTTC. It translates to CASSLGSAGAGANVLTF.

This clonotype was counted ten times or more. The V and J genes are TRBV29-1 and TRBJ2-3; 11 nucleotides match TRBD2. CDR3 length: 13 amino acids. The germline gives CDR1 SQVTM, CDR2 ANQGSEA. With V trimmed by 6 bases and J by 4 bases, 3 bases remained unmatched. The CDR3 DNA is TGCAGCGTCATAGCGGGAGGGCCAGATACGCAGTATTTT. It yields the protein CSVIAGGPDTQYF.

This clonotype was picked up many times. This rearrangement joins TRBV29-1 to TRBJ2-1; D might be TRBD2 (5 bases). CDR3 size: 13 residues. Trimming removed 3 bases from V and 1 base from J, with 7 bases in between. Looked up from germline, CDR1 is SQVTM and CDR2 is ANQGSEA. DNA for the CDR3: TGCAGCGTTGAGGGAGAGTCCTACAATGAGCAGTTCTTC. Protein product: CSVEGESYNEQFF.

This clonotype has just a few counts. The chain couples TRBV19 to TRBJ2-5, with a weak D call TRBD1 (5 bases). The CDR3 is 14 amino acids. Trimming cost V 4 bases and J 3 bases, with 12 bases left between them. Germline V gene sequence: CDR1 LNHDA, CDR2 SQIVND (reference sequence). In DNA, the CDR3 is TGTGCCAGTAGTACACCGACAGACGAAGAGACCCAGTACTTC. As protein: CASSTPTDEETQYF.

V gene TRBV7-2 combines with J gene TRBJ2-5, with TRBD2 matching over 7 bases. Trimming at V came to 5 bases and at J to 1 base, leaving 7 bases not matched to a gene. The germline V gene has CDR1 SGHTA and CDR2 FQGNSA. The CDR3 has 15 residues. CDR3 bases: TGTGCCAGCAGCCAGCAGGGCGGGAGCCAAGAGACCCAGTACTTC. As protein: CASSQQGGSQETQYF.

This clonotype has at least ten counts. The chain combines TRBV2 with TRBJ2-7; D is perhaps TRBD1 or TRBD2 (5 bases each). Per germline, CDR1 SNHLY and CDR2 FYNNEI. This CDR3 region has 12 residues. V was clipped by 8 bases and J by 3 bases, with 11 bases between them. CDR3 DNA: TGTGCCAGCCGGGGCAGGTTCTACGAGCAGTACTTC. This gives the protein CASRGRFYEQYF.

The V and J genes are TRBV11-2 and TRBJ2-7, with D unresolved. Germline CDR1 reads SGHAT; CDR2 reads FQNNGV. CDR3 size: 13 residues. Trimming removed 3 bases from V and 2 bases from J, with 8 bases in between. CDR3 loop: CASSLHRAYEQYF. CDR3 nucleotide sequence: TGTGCCAGCAGCTTGCACAGAGCCTACGAGCAGTACTTC.